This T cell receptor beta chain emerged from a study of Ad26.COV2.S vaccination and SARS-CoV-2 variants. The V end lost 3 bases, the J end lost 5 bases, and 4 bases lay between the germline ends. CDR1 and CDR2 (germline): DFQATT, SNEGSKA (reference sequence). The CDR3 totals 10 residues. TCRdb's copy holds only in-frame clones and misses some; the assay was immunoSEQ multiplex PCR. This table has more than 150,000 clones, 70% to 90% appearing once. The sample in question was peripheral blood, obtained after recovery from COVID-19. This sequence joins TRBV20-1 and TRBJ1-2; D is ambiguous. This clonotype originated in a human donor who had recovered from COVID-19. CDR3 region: CSARAYGYTF. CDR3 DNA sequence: TGCAGTGCTAGGGCGTATGGCTACACCTTC.